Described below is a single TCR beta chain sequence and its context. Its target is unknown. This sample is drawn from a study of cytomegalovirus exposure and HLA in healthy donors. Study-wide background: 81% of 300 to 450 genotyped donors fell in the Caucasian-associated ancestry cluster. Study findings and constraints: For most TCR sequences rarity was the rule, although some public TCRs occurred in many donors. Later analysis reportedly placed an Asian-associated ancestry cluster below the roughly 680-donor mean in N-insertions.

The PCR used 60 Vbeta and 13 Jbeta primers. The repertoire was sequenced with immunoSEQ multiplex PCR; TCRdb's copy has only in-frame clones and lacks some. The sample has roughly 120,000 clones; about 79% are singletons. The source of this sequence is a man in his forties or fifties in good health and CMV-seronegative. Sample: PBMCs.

The CDR3 DNA reads TGTGCCAGCAGCTTAGGGGACAGTCGTGGCTACACCTTC. Its translation is CASSLGDSRGYTF. The chain employs TRBV7-8 and TRBJ1-2, with 7 bases identical to TRBD1. V was pared by 1 base and J by 7 bases, with 3 bases of the junction left unmatched. Germline V gene lookup returns CDR1 SGHVS and CDR2 FQNEAQ. There are 13 residues in the CDR3.